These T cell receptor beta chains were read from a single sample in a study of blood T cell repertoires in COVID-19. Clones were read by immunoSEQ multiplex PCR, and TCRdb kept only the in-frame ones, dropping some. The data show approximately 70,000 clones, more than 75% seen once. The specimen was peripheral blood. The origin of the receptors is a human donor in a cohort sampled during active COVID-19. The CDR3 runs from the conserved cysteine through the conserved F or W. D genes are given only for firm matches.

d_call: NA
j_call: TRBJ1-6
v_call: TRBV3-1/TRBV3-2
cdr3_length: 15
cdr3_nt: TGTGCCAGCAGCCGTCCGGGACACAATAATTCACCCCTCCACTTT
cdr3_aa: CASSRPGHNNSPLHF

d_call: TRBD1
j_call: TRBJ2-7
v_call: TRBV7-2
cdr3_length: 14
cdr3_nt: TGTGCCAGCAGCTTTGGACAGGGCGGCTACGAGCAGTACTTC
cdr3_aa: CASSFGQGGYEQYF

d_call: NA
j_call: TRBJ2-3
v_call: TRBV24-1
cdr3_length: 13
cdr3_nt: TGTGCCACTCATGAGCCAAGCACAGATACGCAGTATTTT
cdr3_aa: CATHEPSTDTQYF

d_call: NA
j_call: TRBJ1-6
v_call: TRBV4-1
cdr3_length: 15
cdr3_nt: TGCGCCAGCAGCCTTATCACAGCCAGAGATTCACCCCTCCACTTT
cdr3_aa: CASSLITARDSPLHF

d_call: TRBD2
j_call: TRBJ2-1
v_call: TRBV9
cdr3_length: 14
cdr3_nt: TGTGCCAGCAGCGTAGGAGGGACTATAAATGAGCAGTTCTTC
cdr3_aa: CASSVGGTINEQFF

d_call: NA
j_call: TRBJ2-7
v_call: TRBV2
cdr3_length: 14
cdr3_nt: TGTGCCAGCAGTCGGGACATCGACCCCTACGAGCAGTACTTC
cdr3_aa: CASSRDIDPYEQYF

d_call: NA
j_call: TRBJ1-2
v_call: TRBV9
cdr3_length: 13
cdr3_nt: TGTGCCAGCAGCTTACACCAGAACTATGGCTACACCTTC
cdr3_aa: CASSLHQNYGYTF

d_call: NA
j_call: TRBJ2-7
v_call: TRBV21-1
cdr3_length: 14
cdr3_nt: TGTGCCAGCAGCAAAATGAGGCGTTTCTACGAGCAGTACTTC
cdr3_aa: CASSKMRRFYEQYF

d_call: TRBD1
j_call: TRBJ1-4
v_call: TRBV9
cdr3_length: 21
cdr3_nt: TGTGCCAGCAGCGTAGTGCCTCATCCCCCTGGGACAGGGGGCCGGCAAGAAAAACTGTTTTTT
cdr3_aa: CASSVVPHPPGTGGRQEKLFF

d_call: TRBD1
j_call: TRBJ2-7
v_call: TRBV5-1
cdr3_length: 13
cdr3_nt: TGCGCCAGCAGCCCCGGGACAGGGGGCGAGCAGTACTTC
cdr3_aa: CASSPGTGGEQYF